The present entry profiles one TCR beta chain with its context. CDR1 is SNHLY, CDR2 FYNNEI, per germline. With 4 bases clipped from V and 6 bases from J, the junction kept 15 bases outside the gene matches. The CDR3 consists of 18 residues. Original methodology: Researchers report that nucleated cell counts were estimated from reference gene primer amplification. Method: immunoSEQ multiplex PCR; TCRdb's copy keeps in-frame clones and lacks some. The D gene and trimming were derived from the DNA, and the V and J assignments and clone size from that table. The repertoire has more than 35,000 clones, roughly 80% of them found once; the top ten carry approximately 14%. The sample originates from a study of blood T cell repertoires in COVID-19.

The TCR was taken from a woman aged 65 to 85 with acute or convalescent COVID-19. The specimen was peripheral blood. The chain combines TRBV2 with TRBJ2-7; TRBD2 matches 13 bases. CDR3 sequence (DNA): TGTGCCAGCAGTGTATCGGTACTCGTTACTAGCGGGAGGGGCGAGCAGTACTTC. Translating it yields CASSVSVLVTSGRGEQYF. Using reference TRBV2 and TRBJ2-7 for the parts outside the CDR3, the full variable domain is EPEVTQTPSHQVTQMGQEVILRCVPISNHLYFYWYRQILGQKVEFLVSFYNNEISEKSEIFDDQFSVERPDGSNFTLKIRSTKLEDSAMYFCASSVSVLVTSGRGEQYFGPGTRLTVT.